The clone carrying this T cell receptor (beta chain) was found a few times. Its cognate antigen is unknown. This sample stems from a study of vaccination and CD4 T cells after COVID-19. The Oncomine TCR Beta short-read assay generated sequence data from the DNA of cultured CD4+ T cells. TCRdb used MiXCR to reprocess the PCR reads, holding one entry per CDR3 protein. This sample has about 14,000 distinct CDR3 sequences; less than 30% occur once, and the top ten carry 20% to 25%. The V end lost 0 bases, the J end lost 0 bases, and 6 bases lay between the germline ends. Germline CDR1 and CDR2: GTSNPN and SVGIG (reference sequence). The CDR3 spans 14 residues. As for treatment: roughly ten-day PBMC culture with coronavirus spike peptide pools or control peptides (ViraFEST assay).

This receptor was taken from a human donor with COVID-19. The V call is TRBV30, the J call TRBJ1-5, with unresolved D. Sequenced material: cultured CD4+ T cells from blood. The CDR3 spells CAWSVYDSNQPQHF. DNA of the CDR3: TGTGCCTGGAGTGTATATGATAGCAATCAGCCCCAGCATTTT.